The clone carrying this T cell receptor beta chain has more than one count but fewer than ten. Its antigen is not known. The data stem from a study of T-cell memory formation after mild COVID-19. Study-wide results and caveats: SARS-CoV-2 specificity was not confirmed for second-wave clones peaking on day 37.

Constant-segment-primed 5'RACE gave TCR alpha and TCR beta cDNA libraries with sample barcodes and UMIs. One entry per CDR3 protein, called by TCRdb with MiXCR from the 5' RACE reads. The sample shows about 240,000 distinct CDR3 sequences, roughly a tenth of them seen only once. Trimming took off 5 bases at V and 5 bases at J, with 15 bases between the two ends. This CDR3 has 14 amino acids. Looked up from germline, CDR1 is SGHTA and CDR2 is FQGTGA. This receptor was taken from a man between 18 and 35 years old who had mild COVID-19 (a few samples of this study predate the infection). Cell type and time point are not known. The chain links TRBV7-3 to TRBJ1-1; the D gene is possibly TRBD1 (6 bases). The sequenced sample consisted of PBMCs or a T cell subset sorted from them (not recorded which). For the CDR3, the DNA is TGTGCCAGCAGCCTACAGGGACGGAGGACTGAAGCTTTCTTT. It codes for CASSLQGRRTEAFF. Full variable domain (remainder filled in from reference TRBV7-3 and TRBJ1-1): GAGVSQTPSNKVTEKGKYVELRCDPISGHTALYWYRQSLGQGPEFLIYFQGTGAADDSGLPNDRFFAVRPEGSVSTLKIQRTERGDSAVYLCASSLQGRRTEAFFGQGTRLTVV.